A selection of T cell receptor beta chains follows, all from one sample in a study of T cell clones after liver transplantation. Only in-frame clones appear in the TCRdb table, and some are missing; sequencing was by immunoSEQ multiplex PCR. The table shows just over 80,000 clones, with 82% occurring only once. The source material was CD4+ T cells from blood, sampled approximately 45 months after liver transplant. The source of these receptors is a human patient who received a liver transplant. These T cells may partly come from the graft donor. The conserved cysteine and the conserved F or W are not part of the CDR3 here.

10	TRBV18	TRBJ2-5	ASSPMEETQY
11	TRBV28	TRBJ1-2	ASSYNPEGGYT
12	TRBV9	TRBJ2-3	ASSVDRGSDTQY
12	TRBV27	TRBJ1-2	ASSSSRVNYGYT
13	TRBV28	TRBJ1-2	ASSRPGQRGYGYT
14	TRBV18	TRBJ1-5	ASSPGGRGGPQPQH
11	TRBV19	TRBJ1-2	ASRPTGGYGYT
11	TRBV6-6	TRBJ1-5	ASSRDTNQPQH
11	TRBV18	TRBJ2-1	ASSQQSGYEQF
13	TRBV2	TRBJ2-6	ASGTRTSGANVLT
10	TRBV6-1	TRBJ2-7	ASSPRDNEQY
12	TRBV9	TRBJ2-7	ASSVGVTTYEQY
12	TRBV7-9	TRBJ1-2	ASREGANHYGYT
11	TRBV28	TRBJ1-1	ASSAGQPFEAF
10	TRBV11-1	TRBJ2-7	ASRGRAYEQY
11	TRBV11-2	TRBJ2-7	ASSSGTGSEQY
14	TRBV19	TRBJ2-1	ASSIAASGLYNEQF
12	TRBV11-3	TRBJ2-1	ASSVTGAYNEQF
11	TRBV11-2	TRBJ2-2	ASSWMYTGELF
12	TRBV7-2	TRBJ1-2	ASSLAGVIHGYT
13	TRBV29-1	TRBJ2-5	SAAKREGPQETQY
13	TRBV28	TRBJ1-1	ASSLGGARRTEAF
11	TRBV28	TRBJ2-6	AVQSSGANVLT
14	TRBV5-1	TRBJ2-2	ASSLSGTGATGELF
12	TRBV6-1	TRBJ2-1	ASNLRDRYNEQF
11	TRBV6-5	TRBJ2-3	ASRAAGADTQY
12	TRBV5-1	TRBJ1-2	ASSQTGSNYGYT
13	TRBV7-2	TRBJ1-2	ASSVDGLSNYGYT
12	TRBV2	TRBJ1-2	ASSWSGINYGYT
10	TRBV5-3	NA	ASSSGWGTQY
15	TRBV9	TRBJ1-5	ASSGGEGKAPSQPQH
13	TRBV6-6	TRBJ1-1	ASSYSGRGNTEAF
12	TRBV28	TRBJ2-2	ASSPGGNTGELF
11	TRBV2	TRBJ1-1	ASSQEEGTEAF
14	TRBV7-8	TRBJ2-7	ASSLAAGAIVYEQY
13	TRBV27	TRBJ2-7	ASSLLSGSSYEQY
10	TRBV4-3	TRBJ1-2	ASSQGTHGYT
12	TRBV5-4	TRBJ2-7	ASSLPGTNYEQY
12	TRBV30	TRBJ2-5	AWRTTGSSKTQY
13	TRBV18	TRBJ2-7	ASSPNSGTSYEQY
12	TRBV7-9	TRBJ2-3	ASTPPGDTDTQY
15	TRBV2	TRBJ2-1	ASSHGRGLAGVSEQF
12	TRBV6-5	TRBJ2-2	ASARLGNTGELF